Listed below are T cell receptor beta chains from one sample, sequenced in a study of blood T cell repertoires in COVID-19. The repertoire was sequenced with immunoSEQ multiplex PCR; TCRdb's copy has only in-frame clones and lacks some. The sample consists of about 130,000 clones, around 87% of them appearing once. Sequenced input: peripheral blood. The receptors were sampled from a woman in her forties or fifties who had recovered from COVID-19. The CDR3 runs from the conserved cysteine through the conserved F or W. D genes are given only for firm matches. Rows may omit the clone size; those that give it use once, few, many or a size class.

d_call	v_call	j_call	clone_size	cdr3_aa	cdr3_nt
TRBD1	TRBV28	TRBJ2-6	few	CASSEPGTGFSGANVLTF	TGTGCCAGCAGTGAGCCCGGGACAGGGTTTTCTGGGGCCAACGTCCTGACTTTC
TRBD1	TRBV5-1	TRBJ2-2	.	CASSFRDSVSNTGELFF	TGCGCCAGCAGTTTCCGGGACAGCGTTTCGAACACCGGGGAGCTGTTTTTT
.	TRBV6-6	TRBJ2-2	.	CASSYFDGGTGELFF	TGTGCCAGCAGTTATTTCGACGGGGGCACCGGGGAGCTGTTTTTT
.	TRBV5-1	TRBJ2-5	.	CASAVSESQYF	TGCGCCAGCGCGGTTTCGGAATCCCAGTACTTC
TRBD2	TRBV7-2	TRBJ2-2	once	CASSFRALAGVRDTGELFF	TGTGCCAGCAGCTTTAGGGCGCTAGCGGGAGTAAGGGACACCGGGGAGCTGTTTTTT
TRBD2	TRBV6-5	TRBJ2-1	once	CATTRLAAYNEQFF	TGTGCTACGACTCGACTAGCGGCCTACAATGAGCAGTTCTTC
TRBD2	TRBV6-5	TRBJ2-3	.	CASSTPSGATDTQYF	TGTGCCAGCAGTACCCCTAGCGGGGCCACAGATACGCAGTATTTT
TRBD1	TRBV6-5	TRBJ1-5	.	CASSYSGTGNQPQHF	TGTGCCAGCAGTTACTCGGGGACAGGGAATCAGCCCCAGCATTTT
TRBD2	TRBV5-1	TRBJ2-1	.	CASSFSGGGGVNEQFF	TGCGCCAGCAGCTTCTCCGGCGGGGGGGGCGTCAATGAGCAGTTCTTC
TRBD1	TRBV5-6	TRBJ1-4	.	CASSFGRTGREKLFF	TGTGCCAGCAGCTTTGGACGGACAGGGAGGGAAAAACTGTTTTTT
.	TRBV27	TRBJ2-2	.	CASRRQPNTGELFF	TGTGCCAGCAGGCGACAACCGAACACCGGGGAGCTGTTTTTT
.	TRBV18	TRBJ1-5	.	CASSQTPYSNQPQHF	TGTGCCAGCTCACAAACTCCGTATAGCAATCAGCCCCAGCATTTT
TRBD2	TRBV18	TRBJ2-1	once	CASSPIAGERTNEQFF	TGTGCCAGCTCACCAATTGCGGGAGAGAGGACGAATGAGCAGTTCTTC
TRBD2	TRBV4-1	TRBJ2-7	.	CASSLGLAGGTGNEQYF	TGCGCCAGCAGCCTGGGACTAGCGGGAGGCACAGGAAACGAGCAGTACTTC
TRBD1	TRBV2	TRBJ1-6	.	CASTGQDLSPLHF	TGTGCCAGCACGGGACAGGACCTTTCACCCCTCCACTTT
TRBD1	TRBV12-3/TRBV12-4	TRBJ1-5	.	CASSGTGDQPQHF	TGTGCCAGCAGTGGGACAGGGGATCAGCCCCAGCATTTT
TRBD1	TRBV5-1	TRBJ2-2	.	CASSLGTGGSYTGELFF	TGCGCCAGCAGCTTGGGAACAGGGGGCTCGTACACCGGGGAGCTGTTTTTT
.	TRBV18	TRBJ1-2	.	CASSPQKTQGVYGYTF	TGTGCCAGCTCACCACAGAAAACCCAGGGCGTCTATGGCTACACCTTC
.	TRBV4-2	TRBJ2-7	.	CASSQEGNYRYEQYF	TGTGCCAGCAGTCAGGAGGGGAACTACCGCTACGAGCAGTACTTC
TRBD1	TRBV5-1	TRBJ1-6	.	CASSLEGQGNSPLHF	TGCGCCAGCAGCTTGGAGGGACAGGGGAATTCACCCCTCCACTTT
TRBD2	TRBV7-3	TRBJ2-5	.	CASSPSGGGRAETQYF	TGTGCCAGCAGCCCCTCGGGCGGGGGGAGAGCAGAGACCCAGTACTTC
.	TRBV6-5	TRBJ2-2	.	CASSNSGNTGELFF	TGTGCCAGCAGTAATAGCGGGAACACCGGGGAGCTGTTTTTT
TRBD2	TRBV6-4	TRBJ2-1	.	CASSDSTSGSNEQFF	TGTGCCAGCAGTGACTCGACTAGCGGGAGTAATGAGCAGTTCTTC
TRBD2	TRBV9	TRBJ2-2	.	CASSVGGRTNTGELFF	TGTGCCAGCAGCGTAGGCGGGAGGACCAACACCGGGGAGCTGTTTTTT
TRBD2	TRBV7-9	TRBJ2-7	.	CASSKRELYEQYF	TGTGCCAGCAGCAAGCGGGAGCTGTACGAGCAGTACTTC
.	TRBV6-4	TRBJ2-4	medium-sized	CASRMTGLKDIQYF	TGTGCCAGCAGGATGACAGGTCTCAAGGACATTCAGTACTTC
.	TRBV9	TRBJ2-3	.	CASSVGASTDTQYF	TGTGCCAGCAGCGTCGGTGCTAGCACAGATACGCAGTATTTT
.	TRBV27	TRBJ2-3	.	CASSPDRTLGTDTQYF	TGTGCCAGCAGTCCCGACAGGACCCTCGGCACAGATACGCAGTATTTT
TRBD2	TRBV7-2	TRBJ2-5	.	CASSSSGWGETQYF	TGTGCCAGCAGCTCTAGCGGGTGGGGAGAGACCCAGTACTTC
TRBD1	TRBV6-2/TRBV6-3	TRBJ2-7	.	CASSPRGLGAYEQYF	TGTGCCAGCAGTCCCAGGGGGCTAGGTGCCTACGAGCAGTACTTC
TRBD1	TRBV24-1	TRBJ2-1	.	CATSEEPGQGSHNEQFF	TGTGCCACCAGTGAGGAACCGGGACAGGGGAGCCACAATGAGCAGTTCTTC
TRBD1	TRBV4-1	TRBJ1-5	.	CASSQETGTGNRRNQPQHF	TGCGCCAGCAGCCAAGAAACCGGGACAGGGAACAGGAGGAATCAGCCCCAGCATTTT
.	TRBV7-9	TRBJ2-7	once	CASSFDYYEQYF	TGTGCCAGCAGTTTTGACTACTACGAGCAGTACTTC